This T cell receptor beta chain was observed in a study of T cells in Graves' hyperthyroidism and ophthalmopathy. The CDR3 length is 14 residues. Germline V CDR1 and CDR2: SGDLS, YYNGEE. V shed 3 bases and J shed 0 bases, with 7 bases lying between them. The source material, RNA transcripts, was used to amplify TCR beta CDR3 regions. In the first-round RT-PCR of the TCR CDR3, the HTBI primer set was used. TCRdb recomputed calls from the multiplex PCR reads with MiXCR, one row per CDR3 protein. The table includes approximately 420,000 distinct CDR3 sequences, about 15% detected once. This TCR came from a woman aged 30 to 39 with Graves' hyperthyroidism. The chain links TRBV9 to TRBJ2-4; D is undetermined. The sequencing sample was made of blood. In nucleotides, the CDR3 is TGTGCCAGCAGCGAGGACGGAGCCAAAAACATTCAGTACTTC. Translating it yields CASSEDGAKNIQYF.